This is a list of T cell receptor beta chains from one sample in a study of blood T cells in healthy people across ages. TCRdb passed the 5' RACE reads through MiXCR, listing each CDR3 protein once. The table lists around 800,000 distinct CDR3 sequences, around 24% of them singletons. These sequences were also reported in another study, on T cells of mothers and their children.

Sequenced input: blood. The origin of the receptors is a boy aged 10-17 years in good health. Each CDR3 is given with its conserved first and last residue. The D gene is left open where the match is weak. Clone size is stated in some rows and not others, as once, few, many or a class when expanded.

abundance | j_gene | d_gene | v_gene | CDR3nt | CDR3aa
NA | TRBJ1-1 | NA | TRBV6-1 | TGTGCCGGGAAGGGGACTGAAGCTTTCTTT | CAGKGTEAFF
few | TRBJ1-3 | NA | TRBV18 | TGTGCCAGCTCACCCCAGAGACAGTCCTCTGGAAACACCATATATTTT | CASSPQRQSSGNTIYF
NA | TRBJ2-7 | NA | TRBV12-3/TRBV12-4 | TGTGCCAGCAGTCCACAGAGACTCTACGAGCAGTACTTC | CASSPQRLYEQYF
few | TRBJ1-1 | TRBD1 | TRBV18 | TGTGCCAGCCTCCCGACAGGGGGCGCGGGCACTGAAGCTTTCTTT | CASLPTGGAGTEAFF
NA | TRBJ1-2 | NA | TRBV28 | TGTGCCAGCAGCGGGGATCCAGGATGGACTAACTATGGCTACACCTTC | CASSGDPGWTNYGYTF
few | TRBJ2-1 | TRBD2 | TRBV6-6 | TGTGCCAGCAGTGCCGGGGGGGCCAACAATGAGCAGTTCTTC | CASSAGGANNEQFF
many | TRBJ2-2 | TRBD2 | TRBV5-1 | TGCGCCAGCAGCTTACGGACTAGCGTTAGCGGGGAGCTGTTTTTT | CASSLRTSVSGELFF
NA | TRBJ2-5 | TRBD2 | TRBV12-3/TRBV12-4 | TGTGCCAGCAGCCCCCCTGGGCTAGCGGGGGACGAGACCCAGTACTTC | CASSPPGLAGDETQYF
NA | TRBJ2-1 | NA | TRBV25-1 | TGTGCCAGCAGTGAATTCCAGGGGCTGGAAGGTAACAACAATGAGCAGTTCTTC | CASSEFQGLEGNNNEQFF
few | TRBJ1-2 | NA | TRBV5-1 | TGCGCCAGCAGCTTGAGCAGCCACTATGGCTACACCTTC | CASSLSSHYGYTF
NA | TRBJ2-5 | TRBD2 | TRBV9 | TGTGCCAGCAGCCCTCAGGTAGCGGGGGGCCAAGAGACCCAGTACTTC | CASSPQVAGGQETQYF
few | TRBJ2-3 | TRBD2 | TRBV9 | TGTGCCAGCAGCGGTAGCGGGGGGGCAAGAGATACGCAGTATTTT | CASSGSGGARDTQYF
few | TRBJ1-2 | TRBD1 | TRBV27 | TGTGCCAGCAGCCCGGGGACCCTGGCGGAGGGGGCCACCTTC | CASSPGTLAEGATF
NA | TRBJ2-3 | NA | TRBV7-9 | TGTGCCAGCAGCTTCGAGGGGGGGCCTACAGATACGCAGTATTTT | CASSFEGGPTDTQYF
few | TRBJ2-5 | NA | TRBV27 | TGTGCCAGCAGTTTCCGGATGCTTGGGACCCAGTACTTC | CASSFRMLGTQYF
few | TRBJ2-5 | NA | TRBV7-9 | TGTGCCAGCAGCTCCAGGGGTGTATTGGAGACCCAGTACTTC | CASSSRGVLETQYF
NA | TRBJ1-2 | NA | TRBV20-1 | TGCAGTGCTACAGTATCTTATGGCTACACCTTC | CSATVSYGYTF
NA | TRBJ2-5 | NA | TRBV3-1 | TGTGCCAGCAGCCAAGATATGGCGGGGACCGGACACTTC | CASSQDMAGTGHF
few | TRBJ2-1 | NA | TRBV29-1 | TGCAGCGTTGAACACAGGGTAAAGGGCAATGAGCAGTTCTTC | CSVEHRVKGNEQFF
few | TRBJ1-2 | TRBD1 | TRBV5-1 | TGCGCCAGCAGCGGGGACAGCGACTATGGCTACACCTTC | CASSGDSDYGYTF
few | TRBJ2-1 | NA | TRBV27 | TGTGCCAGCAGCTCAGGGCCCTATTACAATGAGCAGTTCTTC | CASSSGPYYNEQFF
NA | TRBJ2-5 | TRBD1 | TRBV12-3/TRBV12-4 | TGTGCCAGCAAACCTGGGACAGGGGGCATCTGGGAGACCCAGTACTTC | CASKPGTGGIWETQYF
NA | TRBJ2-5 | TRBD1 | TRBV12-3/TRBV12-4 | TGTGCCAGCAGTTTCGAGCAGGGGGCCCAAGAGACCCAGTACTTC | CASSFEQGAQETQYF
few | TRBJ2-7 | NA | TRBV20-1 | TGCAGTGCTAGAGATAACGAGCAGTACTTC | CSARDNEQYF
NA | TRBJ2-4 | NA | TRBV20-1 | TGCAGTGCGACCCCAGAGGGGATCAAAAACATTCAGTACTTC | CSATPEGIKNIQYF
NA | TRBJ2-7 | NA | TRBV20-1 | TGCAGTGCTAGACCCCCAGATAGGTACGAGCAGTACTTC | CSARPPDRYEQYF
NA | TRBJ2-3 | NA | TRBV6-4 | TGTGCCAGCAGCCAGGGTCCTGGAGGCACAGATACGCAGTATTTT | CASSQGPGGTDTQYF
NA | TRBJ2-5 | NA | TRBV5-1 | TGCGCCAGCAGCTCCCGGACATTGGGAGAGACCCAGTACTTC | CASSSRTLGETQYF
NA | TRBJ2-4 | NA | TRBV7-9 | TGTGCCAGCAGCTACCTAGGCGCCATTCAGTACTTC | CASSYLGAIQYF
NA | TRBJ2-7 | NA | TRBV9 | TGTGCCAGCAGCGTATCCTCCAGGTCCTACGAGCAGTACTTC | CASSVSSRSYEQYF
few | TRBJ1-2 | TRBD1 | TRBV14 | TGTGCCAGCAGCCTTATCGGGACAGGGGAGAAGTATGGCTACACCTTC | CASSLIGTGEKYGYTF
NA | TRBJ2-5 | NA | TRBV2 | TGTGCCAGCAGTGAAGAGCAGGATGCATCGAAAGAGACCCAGTACTTC | CASSEEQDASKETQYF
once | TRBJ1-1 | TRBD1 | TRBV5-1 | TGCGCCAGCAGCATTGGGACAGACGGTTTGACCACTGAAGCTTTCTTT | CASSIGTDGLTTEAFF
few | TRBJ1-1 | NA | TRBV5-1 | TGCGCCAGCAGCTTACTAGGGAACAGTCCGAACACTGAAGCTTTCTTT | CASSLLGNSPNTEAFF
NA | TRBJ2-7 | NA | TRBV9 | TGTGCCAGCAGCGTAGTTTTTTGGGGCCGTTACGAGCAGTACTTC | CASSVVFWGRYEQYF
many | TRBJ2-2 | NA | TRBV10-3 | TGTGCCATCAGTGAGTCGCGGCAGGGCAACACCGGGGAGCTGTTTTTT | CAISESRQGNTGELFF
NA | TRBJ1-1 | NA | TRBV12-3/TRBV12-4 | TGTGCCAGCAGTTTAAGGCAGCCGAACACTGAAGCTTTCTTT | CASSLRQPNTEAFF
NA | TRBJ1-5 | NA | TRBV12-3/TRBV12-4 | TGTGCCAGCAGTTTACGGAGGGGACAGCCCCAGCATTTT | CASSLRRGQPQHF
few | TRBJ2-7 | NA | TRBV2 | TGTGCCAGCAGCATGCGCGAGCAGTACTTC | CASSMREQYF
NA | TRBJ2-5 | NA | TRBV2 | TGTGCCAGCAGTGAATTTGAGTGGGGCACCCAGTACTTC | CASSEFEWGTQYF
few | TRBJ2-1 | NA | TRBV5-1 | TGCGCCAGTCGGGTCCTTACCTACAATGAGCAGTTCTTC | CASRVLTYNEQFF
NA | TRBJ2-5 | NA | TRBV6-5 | TGTGCCAGCAGATCCGGGGTCCCCGGGGAGACCCAGTACTTC | CASRSGVPGETQYF